These 5 T cell receptor beta chains were all obtained from the same sample, sequenced in a study of T cell responses to AZD1222 COVID-19 vaccine. Profiling relied on immunoSEQ multiplex PCR, and the TCRdb table lists in-frame clones only, not all of them. The data show 150,000 or so clones, with 88% seen just once and roughly 2.9% held by the top ten. Sequencing used peripheral blood, obtained on day 0 of AZD1222 vaccination. The receptors originated from an adult in good health.

This clone was counted a few times. The chain links TRBV7-2 to TRBJ1-5; D is possibly TRBD1 (5 bases). The germline V and J ends were trimmed by 4 bases and 6 bases, with 10 bases remaining between them. CDR1 and CDR2 from the germline V gene are SGHTA and FQGNSA. This CDR3 has 13 amino acids. The DNA of the CDR3 is TGTGCCAGCAGCTCCCGTCAGGGTCAGCCCCAGCATTTT. As protein: CASSSRQGQPQHF.

J is TRBJ2-7 and V is TRBV6-4; D is undetermined. CDR1 is MRHNA and CDR2 is SNTAGT in the germline V gene. The length of the CDR3 is 13 residues. Trimming removed 6 bases at V and 0 bases at J, with 9 bases between. In nucleotides, the CDR3 is TGTGCCAGCAGCCCAGGTGACTCCTACGAGCAGTACTTC. Its protein is CASSPGDSYEQYF.

The CDR3 sequence: CASSLEGSQTGELFF. CDR3 DNA sequence: TGTGCCAGCAGCTTGGAGGGGAGTCAGACCGGGGAGCTGTTTTTT. The chain employs TRBV5-4 and TRBJ2-2; D tentatively fits TRBD1 or TRBD2 (5 bases each). Germline V CDR1 and CDR2: SGHNT, YYREEE (reference sequence). CDR3 length equals 15 residues. Deletions cut 0 bases from V and 5 bases from J, with 11 bases between.

V usage is TRBV7-6 and J usage is TRBJ1-2; no firm D call. CDR3 length: 14 residues. V lost 1 base to trimming and J lost 8 bases, with 14 bases between them. The germline CDR1 and CDR2 sequences are SGHVS and FNYEAQ. DNA of the CDR3: TGTGCCAGCAGCTTAGGCCCGGGAGCAGGCGGCTACACCTTC. Protein: CASSLGPGAGGYTF.

V is TRBV11-2 and J is TRBJ1-1, with 10 bases that match TRBD1. Germline V gives CDR1 SGHAT, CDR2 FQNNGV. V lost 1 base, J lost 6 bases, and 5 bases stayed unmatched. This CDR3 has 15 amino acids. The CDR3 here is CASSLGGTGVAEAFF. CDR3 nucleotide sequence: TGTGCCAGCAGCTTAGGTGGGACAGGGGTAGCTGAAGCTTTCTTT.